Here is one TCR beta chain with its context. The antigen is not known. The germline CDR1 and CDR2 sequences are SGHTA and FQGNSA. CDR3 length: 14 residues. Trimming removed 5 bases from V and 4 bases from J; junction bases left unmatched: 6. This record belongs to a study of cytomegalovirus exposure and HLA in healthy donors. Study-level background: Within the Caucasian-associated ancestry cluster were roughly 82% of the roughly 380 genotyped donors.

The primer mix had 60 Vbeta and 13 Jbeta primers. Some clones are missing from TCRdb's copy, which holds only in-frame ones; the method was immunoSEQ multiplex PCR. The table shows 80,000 to 95,000 clones, with approximately 63% occurring only once. General study results and limits: Most TCR sequences were uncommon, yet certain public TCRs appeared in many donors. In a later analysis, across HLA loci, associated TCR counts were highest for DRB1, lowest for HLA-C. In vitro checks showed that a few CMV-associated chains really do target CMV antigens.

Sequenced sample: PBMCs. This receptor was identified in a woman under 40 in good health and CMV-seronegative. The chain links TRBV7-2 to TRBJ2-5, with 8 bases that match TRBD1. Here the CDR3 reads CASSRDRGGETQYF. In DNA, the CDR3 is TGTGCCAGCAGCCGAGACAGGGGAGGAGAGACCCAGTACTTC.